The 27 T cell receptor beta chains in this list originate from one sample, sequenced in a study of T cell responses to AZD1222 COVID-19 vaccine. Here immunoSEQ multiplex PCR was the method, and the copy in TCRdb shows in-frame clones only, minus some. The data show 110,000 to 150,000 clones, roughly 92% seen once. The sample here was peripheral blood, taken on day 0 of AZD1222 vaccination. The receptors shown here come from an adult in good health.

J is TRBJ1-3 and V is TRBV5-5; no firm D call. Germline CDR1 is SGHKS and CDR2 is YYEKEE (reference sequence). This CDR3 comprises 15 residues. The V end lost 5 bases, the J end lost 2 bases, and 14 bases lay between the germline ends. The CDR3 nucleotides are TGTGCCAGCAGGAGGTCAAGCGCCCCTGGAAACACCATATATTTT. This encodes CASRRSSAPGNTIYF.

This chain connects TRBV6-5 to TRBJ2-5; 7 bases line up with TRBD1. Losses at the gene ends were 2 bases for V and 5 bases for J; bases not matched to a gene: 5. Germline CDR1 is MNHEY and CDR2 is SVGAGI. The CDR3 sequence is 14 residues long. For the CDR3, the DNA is TGTGCCAGCAGTTACCAACAGGGGTTCGAGACCCAGTACTTC. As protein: CASSYQQGFETQYF.

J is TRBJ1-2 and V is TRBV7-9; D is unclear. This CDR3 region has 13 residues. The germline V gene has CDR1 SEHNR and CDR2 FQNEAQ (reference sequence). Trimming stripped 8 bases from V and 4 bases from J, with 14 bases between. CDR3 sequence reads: CASVSLTSYGYTF. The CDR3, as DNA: TGTGCCAGCGTCTCATTGACAAGCTATGGCTACACCTTC. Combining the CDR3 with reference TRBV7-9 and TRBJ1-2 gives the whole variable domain DTGVSQNPRHKITKRGQNVTFRCDPISEHNRLYWYRQTLGQGPEFLTYFQNEAQLEKSRLLSDRFSAERPKGSFSTLEIQRTEQGDSAMYLCASVSLTSYGYTFGSGTRLTVV.

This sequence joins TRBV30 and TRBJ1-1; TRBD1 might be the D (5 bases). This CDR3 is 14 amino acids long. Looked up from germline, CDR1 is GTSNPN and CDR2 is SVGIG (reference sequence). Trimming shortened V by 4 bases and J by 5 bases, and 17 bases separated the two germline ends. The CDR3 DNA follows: TGTGCCTGGACCCTTTGGGGGGGTAGGACTGAAGCTTTCTTT. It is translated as CAWTLWGGRTEAFF.

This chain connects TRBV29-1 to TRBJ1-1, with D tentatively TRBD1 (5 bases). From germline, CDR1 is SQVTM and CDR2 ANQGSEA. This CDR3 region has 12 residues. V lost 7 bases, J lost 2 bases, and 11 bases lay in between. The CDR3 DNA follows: TGCAGCGCCGGGGGGAGAAACACTGAAGCTTTCTTT. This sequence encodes CSAGGRNTEAFF.

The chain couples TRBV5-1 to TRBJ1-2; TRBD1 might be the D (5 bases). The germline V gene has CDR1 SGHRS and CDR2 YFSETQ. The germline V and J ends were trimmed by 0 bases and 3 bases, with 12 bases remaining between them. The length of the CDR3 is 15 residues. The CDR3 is CASSLAPGSDYGYTF. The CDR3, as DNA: TGCGCCAGCAGCTTGGCCCCAGGGAGCGACTATGGCTACACCTTC. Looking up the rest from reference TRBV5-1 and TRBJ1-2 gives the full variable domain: KAGVTQTPRYLIKTRGQQVTLSCSPISGHRSVSWYQQTPGQGLQFLFEYFSETQRNKGNFPGRFSGRQFSNSRSEMNVSTLELGDSALYLCASSLAPGSDYGYTFGSGTRLTVV.

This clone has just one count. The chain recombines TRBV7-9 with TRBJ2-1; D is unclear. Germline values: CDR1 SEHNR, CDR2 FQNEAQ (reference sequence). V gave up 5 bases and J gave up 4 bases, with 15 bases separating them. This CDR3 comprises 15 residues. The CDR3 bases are TGTGCCAGCAGCGACGGTCCTGGCGATTACAATGAGCAGTTCTTC. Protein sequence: CASSDGPGDYNEQFF.

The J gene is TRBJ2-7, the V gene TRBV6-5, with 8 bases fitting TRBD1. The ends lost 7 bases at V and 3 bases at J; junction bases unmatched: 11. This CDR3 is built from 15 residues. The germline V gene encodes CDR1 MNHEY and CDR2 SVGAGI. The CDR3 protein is CASTTFLGTGYEQYF. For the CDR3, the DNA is TGTGCCAGCACCACCTTTCTTGGGACAGGCTACGAGCAGTACTTC.

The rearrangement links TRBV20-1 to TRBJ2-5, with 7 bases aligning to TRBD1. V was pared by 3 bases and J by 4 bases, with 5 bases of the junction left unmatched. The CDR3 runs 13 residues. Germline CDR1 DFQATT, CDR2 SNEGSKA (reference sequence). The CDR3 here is CSASRGQGETQYF. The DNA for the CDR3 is TGCAGTGCTAGTAGGGGGCAAGGAGAGACCCAGTACTTC.

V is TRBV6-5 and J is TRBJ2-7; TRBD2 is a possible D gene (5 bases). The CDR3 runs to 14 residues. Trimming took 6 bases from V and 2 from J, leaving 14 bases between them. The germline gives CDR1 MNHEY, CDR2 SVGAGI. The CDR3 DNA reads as TGTGCCAGCAGGCCCCGGACTTCTGCCTACGAGCAGTACTTC. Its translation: CASRPRTSAYEQYF.

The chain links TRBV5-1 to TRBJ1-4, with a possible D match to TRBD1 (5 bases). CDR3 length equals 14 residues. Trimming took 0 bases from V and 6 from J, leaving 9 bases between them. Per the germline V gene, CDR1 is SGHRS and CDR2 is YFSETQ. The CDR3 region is CASSLGGLDEKLFF. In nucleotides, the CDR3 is TGCGCCAGCAGCTTGGGGGGCCTCGATGAAAAACTGTTTTTT.

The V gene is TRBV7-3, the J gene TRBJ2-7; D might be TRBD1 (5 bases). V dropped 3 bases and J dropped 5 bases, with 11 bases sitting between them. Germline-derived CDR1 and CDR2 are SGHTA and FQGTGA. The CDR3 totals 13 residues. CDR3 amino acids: CASSFTIGDEQYF. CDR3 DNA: TGTGCCAGCAGCTTCACGATAGGGGACGAGCAGTACTTC.

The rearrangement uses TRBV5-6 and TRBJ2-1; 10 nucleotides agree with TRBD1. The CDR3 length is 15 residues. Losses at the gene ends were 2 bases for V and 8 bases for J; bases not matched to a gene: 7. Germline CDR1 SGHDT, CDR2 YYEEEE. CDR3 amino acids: CASSFGTGAWDEQFF. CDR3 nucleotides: TGTGCCAGCAGCTTCGGGACAGGGGCCTGGGATGAGCAGTTCTTC.

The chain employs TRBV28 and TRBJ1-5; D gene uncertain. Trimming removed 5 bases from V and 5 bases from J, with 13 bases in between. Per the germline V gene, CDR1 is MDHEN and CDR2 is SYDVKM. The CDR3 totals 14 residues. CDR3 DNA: TGTGCCAGCAGTAACAGTGGGCGACATCAGCCCCAGCATTTT. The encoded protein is CASSNSGRHQPQHF. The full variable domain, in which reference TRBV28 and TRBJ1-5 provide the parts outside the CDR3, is DVKVTQSSRYLVKRTGEKVFLECVQDMDHENMFWYRQDPGLGLRLIYFSYDVKMKEKGDIPEGYSVSREKKERFSLILESASTNQTSMYLCASSNSGRHQPQHFGDGTRLSIL.

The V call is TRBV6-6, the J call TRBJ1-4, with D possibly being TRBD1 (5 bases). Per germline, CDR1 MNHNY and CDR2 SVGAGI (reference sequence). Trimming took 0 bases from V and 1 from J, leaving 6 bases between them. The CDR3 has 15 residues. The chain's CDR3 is CASSYSGGTNEKLFF. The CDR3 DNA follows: TGTGCCAGCAGTTACTCCGGGGGAACTAATGAAAAACTGTTTTTT.

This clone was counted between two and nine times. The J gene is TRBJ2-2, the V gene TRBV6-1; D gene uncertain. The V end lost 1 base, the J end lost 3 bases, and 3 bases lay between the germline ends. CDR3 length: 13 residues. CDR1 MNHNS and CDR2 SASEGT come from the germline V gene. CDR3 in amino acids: CASSEGDTGELFF. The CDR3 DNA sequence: TGTGCCAGCAGTGAAGGGGACACCGGGGAGCTGTTTTTT.

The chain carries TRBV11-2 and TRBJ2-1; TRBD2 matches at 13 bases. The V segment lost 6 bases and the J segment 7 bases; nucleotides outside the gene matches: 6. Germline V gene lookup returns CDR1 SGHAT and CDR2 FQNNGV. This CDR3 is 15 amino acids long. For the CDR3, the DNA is TGTGCCAGCAGGGGGGGACTAGCGGGAAAGAATGAGCAGTTCTTC. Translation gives CASRGGLAGKNEQFF. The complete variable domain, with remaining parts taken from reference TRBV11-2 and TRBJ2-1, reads EAGVAQSPRYKIIEKRQSVAFWCNPISGHATLYWYQQILGQGPKLLIQFQNNGVVDDSQLPKDRFSAERLKGVDSTLKIQPAKLEDSAVYLCASRGGLAGKNEQFFGPGTRLTVL.

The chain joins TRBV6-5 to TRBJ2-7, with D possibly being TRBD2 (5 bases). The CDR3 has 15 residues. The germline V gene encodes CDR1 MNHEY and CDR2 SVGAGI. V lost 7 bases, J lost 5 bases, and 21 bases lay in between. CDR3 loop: CASKEWERESDEQYF. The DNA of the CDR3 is TGTGCCAGCAAGGAGTGGGAGCGAGAATCGGACGAGCAGTACTTC.

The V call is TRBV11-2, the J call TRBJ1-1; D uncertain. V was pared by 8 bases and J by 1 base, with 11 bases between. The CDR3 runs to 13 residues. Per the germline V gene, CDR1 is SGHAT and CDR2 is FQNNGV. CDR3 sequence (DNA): TGTGCCAGCGACAAATTCGGGAACACTGAAGCTTTCTTT. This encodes CASDKFGNTEAFF.

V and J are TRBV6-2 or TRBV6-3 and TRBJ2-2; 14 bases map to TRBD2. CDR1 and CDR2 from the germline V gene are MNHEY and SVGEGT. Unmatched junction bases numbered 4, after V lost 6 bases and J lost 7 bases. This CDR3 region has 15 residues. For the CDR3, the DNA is TGTGCCAGCAGCCTGGGACTAGCGGGAGTCGGGGAGCTGTTTTTT. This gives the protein CASSLGLAGVGELFF.

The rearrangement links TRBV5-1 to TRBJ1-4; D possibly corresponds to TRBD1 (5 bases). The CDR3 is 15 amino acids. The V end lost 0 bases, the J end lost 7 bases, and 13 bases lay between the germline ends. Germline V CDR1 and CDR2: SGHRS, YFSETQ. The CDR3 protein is CASSLGWGSREKLFF. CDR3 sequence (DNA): TGCGCCAGCAGCTTGGGGTGGGGCAGTCGTGAAAAACTGTTTTTT.

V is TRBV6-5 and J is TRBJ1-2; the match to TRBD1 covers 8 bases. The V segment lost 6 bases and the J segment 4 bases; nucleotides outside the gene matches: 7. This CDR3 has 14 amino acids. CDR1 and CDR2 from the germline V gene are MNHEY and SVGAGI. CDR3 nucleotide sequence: TGTGCCAGCAGATTGACAGGGGCGACCTATGGCTACACCTTC. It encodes CASRLTGATYGYTF.

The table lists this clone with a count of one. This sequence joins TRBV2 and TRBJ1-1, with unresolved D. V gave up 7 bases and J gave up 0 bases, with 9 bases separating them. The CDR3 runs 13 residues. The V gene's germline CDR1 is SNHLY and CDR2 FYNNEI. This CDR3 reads CASTPVMNTEAFF. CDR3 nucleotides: TGTGCCAGCACACCGGTAATGAACACTGAAGCTTTCTTT.

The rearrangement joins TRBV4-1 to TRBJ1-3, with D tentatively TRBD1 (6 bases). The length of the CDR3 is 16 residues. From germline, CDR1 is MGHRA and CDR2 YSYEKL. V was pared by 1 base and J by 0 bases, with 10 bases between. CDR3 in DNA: TGCGCCAGCAGCCAAGTAGGACAGAGCTCTGGAAACACCATATATTTT. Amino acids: CASSQVGQSSGNTIYF.

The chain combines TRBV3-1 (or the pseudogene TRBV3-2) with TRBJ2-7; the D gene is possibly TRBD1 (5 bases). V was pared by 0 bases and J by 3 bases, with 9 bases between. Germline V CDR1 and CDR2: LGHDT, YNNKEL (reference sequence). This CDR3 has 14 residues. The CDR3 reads CASSQDSDSYEQYF. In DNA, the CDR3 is TGTGCCAGCAGCCAAGATTCAGACAGCTACGAGCAGTACTTC.

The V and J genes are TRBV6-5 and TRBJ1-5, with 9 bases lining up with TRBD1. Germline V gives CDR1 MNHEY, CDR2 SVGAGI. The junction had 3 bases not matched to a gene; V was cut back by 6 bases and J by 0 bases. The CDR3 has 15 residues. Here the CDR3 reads CASRGQGNSNQPQHF. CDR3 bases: TGTGCCAGCAGGGGACAGGGCAATAGCAATCAGCCCCAGCATTTT.

CDR3 nucleotide sequence: TGTGCCAGCAGCTTAGAGGTCTCCTATAATTCACCCCTCCACTTT. Translating it yields CASSLEVSYNSPLHF. This chain uses TRBV7-9 with TRBJ1-6; no definite D call. Germline values: CDR1 SEHNR, CDR2 FQNEAQ (reference sequence). Trimming pared 1 base from V and 0 bases from J, leaving 4 bases between. The CDR3 is 15 amino acids.